Shown below are 13 T cell receptor beta chains from a single sample sequenced in a study of T cell changes during pregnancy in multiple sclerosis. Profiled with immunoSEQ multiplex PCR; TCRdb holds only in-frame clones, not every one. Here the sample spans 90,000 to 150,000 clones, approximately 93% being singletons. This specimen was peripheral blood, taken before pregnancy. The source of these receptors is a female donor with multiple sclerosis, enrolled in a pregnancy study.

The genes are TRBV19 and TRBJ2-5; the D is unclear. The germline gives CDR1 LNHDA, CDR2 SQIVND (reference sequence). Trimming stripped 1 base from V and 2 bases from J, with 8 bases between. The CDR3 totals 14 residues. The CDR3 nucleotides read TGTGCCAGTAGTATAGTGGGCAAGCAAGAGACCCAGTACTTC. As protein: CASSIVGKQETQYF.

J is TRBJ2-7 and V is TRBV7-2, with TRBD2 as a possible D gene (6 bases). The CDR3 has 14 amino acids. With 5 bases removed from V and 3 bases from J, the gap between germline ends came to 14 bases. Germline CDR1 reads SGHTA; CDR2 reads FQGNSA. The CDR3 nucleotides are TGTGCCAGCAGCCCTGGGGGGTCGCGCTACGAGCAGTACTTC. Protein: CASSPGGSRYEQYF.

This sequence joins TRBV27 and TRBJ2-1; TRBD2 matches at 14 bases. CDR3 length: 15 residues. The ends lost 6 bases at V and 8 bases at J; junction bases unmatched: 6. Germline CDR1 is MNHEY and CDR2 is SMNVEV (reference sequence). CDR3 residues: CASRGTSGSGDEQFF. The CDR3 DNA reads TGTGCCAGCAGGGGGACTAGCGGGAGTGGGGATGAGCAGTTCTTC.

CDR3 amino acids: CASSFDRGASDEQFF. The DNA for the CDR3 is TGTGCCAGCAGTTTCGACAGGGGCGCGAGCGATGAGCAGTTCTTC. The gene calls are TRBV28 and TRBJ2-1; 8 bases fit TRBD1. The CDR3 spans 15 residues. Germline V gene sequence: CDR1 MDHEN, CDR2 SYDVKM. J gave up 8 bases and V 3 bases, and 9 bases lay outside the gene matches.

CDR3 nucleotides: TGTGCCAGCAGGAGCGGTTACCCCACAGATACGCAGTATTTT. It translates to CASRSGYPTDTQYF. The chain joins TRBV6-5 to TRBJ2-3; D possibly corresponds to TRBD2 (5 bases). Germline lookup yields CDR1 MNHEY and CDR2 SVGAGI. The CDR3 has 14 residues. The V and J ends lost 6 bases and 2 bases respectively, with 12 bases between them.

The chain is built from TRBV7-9 and TRBJ1-1, with 7 bases matching TRBD1. This CDR3 spans 11 amino acids. The J segment lost 7 bases and the V segment lost 4 bases, leaving 0 bases of the junction unmatched. The germline V gene has CDR1 SEHNR and CDR2 FQNEAQ (reference sequence). The CDR3: CASSWTGEAFF. CDR3 sequence (DNA): TGTGCCAGCAGCTGGACAGGTGAAGCTTTCTTT.

The rearrangement joins TRBV15 to TRBJ1-2; D unresolved. The CDR3 covers 16 residues. CDR1 and CDR2 (germline): LNHNV, YYDKDF (reference sequence). V lost 0 bases and J 2 bases, leaving 13 bases between the germline ends. CDR3 bases: TGTGCCACCAGCAGAGATCCGAGGCGGCAAAACTATGGCTACACCTTC. Amino acids: CATSRDPRRQNYGYTF.

The chain combines TRBV5-4 with TRBJ2-5; 9 bases fit TRBD1. There are 16 residues in the CDR3. From germline, CDR1 is SGHNT and CDR2 YYREEE (reference sequence). After removal of 2 bases from V and 7 bases from J, the junction contained 12 bases not matched to a gene. The CDR3 reads CASSLPDRGSGGTQYF. As DNA, the CDR3 is TGTGCCAGCAGCTTACCGGACAGGGGTTCCGGCGGGACCCAGTACTTC.

This CDR3 reads CASRGQSQETQYF. Written as DNA, the CDR3 is TGTGCCAGCCGAGGGCAGAGCCAAGAGACCCAGTACTTC. The chain uses TRBV19 and TRBJ2-5; D might be TRBD2 (5 bases). Germline loops: CDR1 LNHDA, CDR2 SQIVND (reference sequence). CDR3 length equals 13 residues. The germline V and J ends were trimmed by 9 bases and 1 base, with 12 bases remaining between them.

This chain links TRBV4-1 with TRBJ1-1; 8 bases are shared with TRBD1. Trimming at V came to 4 bases and at J to 2 bases, leaving 6 bases not matched to a gene. The CDR3 totals 15 residues. CDR1 MGHRA and CDR2 YSYEKL come from the germline V gene. The CDR3, as DNA: TGCGCCAGCAGCCTATGGACAGGGACAAACACTGAAGCTTTCTTT. Translating it yields CASSLWTGTNTEAFF.

The chain employs TRBV19 and TRBJ1-5; TRBD1 aligns across 7 bases. V lost 5 bases and J lost 0; bases outside the gene matches: 7. CDR1 LNHDA and CDR2 SQIVND come from the germline V gene (reference sequence). The CDR3 has 16 amino acids. As DNA, the CDR3 is TGTGCCAGTAGTCCTAAGGGACAGCATAGCAATCAGCCCCAGCATTTT. It specifies CASSPKGQHSNQPQHF.

The genes are TRBV7-9 and TRBJ1-4, with 7 bases identical to TRBD1. The CDR3 is made up of 14 amino acids. Germline CDR1 and CDR2: SEHNR and FQNEAQ (reference sequence). The V and J ends lost 4 bases and 7 bases, in that order; junction bases with no gene match: 6. For the CDR3, the DNA is TGTGCCAGCAGCTCCACGGCAGGGGGTGAAAAACTGTTTTTT. It translates to CASSSTAGGEKLFF.

The chain links TRBV6-1 to TRBJ2-3; 8 bases match TRBD2. The V segment lost 4 bases and the J segment 0 bases; nucleotides outside the gene matches: 6. CDR1 and CDR2 from the germline V gene are MNHNS and SASEGT. The CDR3 contains 16 residues. The CDR3 spells CASSALAGGSTDTQYF. In nucleotides, the CDR3 is TGTGCCAGCAGTGCCCTCGCGGGGGGCAGCACAGATACGCAGTATTTT.